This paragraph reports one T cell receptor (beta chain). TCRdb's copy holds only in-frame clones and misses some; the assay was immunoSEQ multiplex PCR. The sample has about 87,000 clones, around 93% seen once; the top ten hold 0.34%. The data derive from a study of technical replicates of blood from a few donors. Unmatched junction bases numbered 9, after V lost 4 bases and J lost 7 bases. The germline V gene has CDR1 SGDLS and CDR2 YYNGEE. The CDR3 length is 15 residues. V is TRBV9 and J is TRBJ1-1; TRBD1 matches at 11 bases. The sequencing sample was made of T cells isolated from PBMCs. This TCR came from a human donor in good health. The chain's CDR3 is CASSPDRDRGIEAFF. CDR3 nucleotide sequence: TGTGCCAGCAGCCCCGACCGGGACAGGGGGATTGAAGCTTTCTTT.